This T cell receptor beta chain was retrieved from a study of CD8 T cells in Susac syndrome. Study information: When blood was drawn, the patients with Susac syndrome were therapy-naive, on corticosteroids, or on intravenous immunoglobulin alone.

The CDR3 has 17 residues. Germline CDR1 reads SGDLS; CDR2 reads YYNGEE. Staining with CD27 and CD45RA was used to define memory subsets for TEMRA sorting. Sequencing was performed on total CD8+ T cells and also on sorted CD8+ TEMRA cells from about six Susac syndrome patients. RNA in amounts of about 0.45 to 1 ug was reverse transcribed with random hexamers. By means of immunoSEQ multiplex PCR, TCR beta CDR3 spanning 54 Vbeta and 13 Jbeta underwent amplification. TCRdb independently ran MiXCR on the immunoSEQ multiplex PCR reads; one entry per CDR3 protein. The repertoire holds roughly 1,200 distinct CDR3 sequences, less than 80% seen once, with about 20% in the top ten. Note on this clonotype: One end of the junction fails to match germline, which may point to a read error.

The V gene is TRBV9, the J gene TRBJ2-2, with D possibly being TRBD1 or TRBD2 (5 bases each). The sequenced sample consisted of CD8+ TEMRA cells from PBMCs. Subset given: FACS-sorted terminally differentiated effector memory CD8+ T cells re-expressing CD45RA (CD8+ TEMRA). The sequence was obtained from a human donor with Susac syndrome. The CDR3 sequence is CAISVARDRGNTGVLFF. CDR3 nucleotides: TGTGCCATCAGCGTAGCTAGGGACCGGGGTAACACCGGGGTGCTGTTTTTT.